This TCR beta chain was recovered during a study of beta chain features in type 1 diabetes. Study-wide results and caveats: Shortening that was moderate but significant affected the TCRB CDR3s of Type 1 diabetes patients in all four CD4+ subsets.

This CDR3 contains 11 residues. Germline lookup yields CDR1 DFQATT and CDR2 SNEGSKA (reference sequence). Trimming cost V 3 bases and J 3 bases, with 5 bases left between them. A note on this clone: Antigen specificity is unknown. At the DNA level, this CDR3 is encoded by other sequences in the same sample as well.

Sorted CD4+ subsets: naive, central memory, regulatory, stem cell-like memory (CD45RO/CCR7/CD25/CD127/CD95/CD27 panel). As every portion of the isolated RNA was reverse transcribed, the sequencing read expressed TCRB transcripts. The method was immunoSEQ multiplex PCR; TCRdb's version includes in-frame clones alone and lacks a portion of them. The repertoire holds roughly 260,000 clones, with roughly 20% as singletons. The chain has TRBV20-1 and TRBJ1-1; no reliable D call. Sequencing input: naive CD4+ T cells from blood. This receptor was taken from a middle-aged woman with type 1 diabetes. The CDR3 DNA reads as TGCAGTGCTAGGGCGGACACTGAAGCTTTCTTT. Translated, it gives CSARADTEAFF.